The 32 T cell receptor beta chains reported below all come from one sample, sequenced in a study of T cell changes during pregnancy in multiple sclerosis. The repertoire was sequenced with immunoSEQ multiplex PCR; TCRdb's copy has only in-frame clones and lacks some. The sample lists 65,000 to 90,000 clones, around 92% seen once, with about 2.3% in the top ten. This material consisted of peripheral blood, taken before pregnancy. The receptor source for this set is a female donor with multiple sclerosis, enrolled in a pregnancy study.

The chain joins TRBV4-3 to TRBJ2-3; 10 nucleotides agree with TRBD1. The V and J ends lost 0 bases and 5 bases, in that order; junction bases with no gene match: 5. Germline loops: CDR1 LGHNA, CDR2 YSLEER. CDR3 length: 16 amino acids. CDR3 region: CASSQDSGTGVDTQYF. CDR3 bases: TGCGCCAGCAGCCAAGATTCGGGGACAGGGGTAGATACGCAGTATTTT.

The chain recombines TRBV19 with TRBJ1-3, with no clear D. Germline CDR1 reads LNHDA; CDR2 reads SQIVND (reference sequence). This CDR3 is built from 16 residues. Trimming removed 3 bases from V and 0 bases from J, with 12 bases in between. The CDR3 nucleotides are TGTGCCAGTAGTATGAGGCTCGCTTACTCTGGAAACACCATATATTTT. Amino acid sequence: CASSMRLAYSGNTIYF.

This sequence joins TRBV27 and TRBJ2-5; D unclear. V lost 5 bases and J 2 bases, leaving 9 bases between the germline ends. CDR1 MNHEY and CDR2 SMNVEV come from the germline V gene (reference sequence). This CDR3 has 13 amino acids. CDR3 residues: CASSPRPQETQYF. The CDR3 bases are TGTGCCAGCAGTCCTAGACCACAAGAGACCCAGTACTTC.

This chain links TRBV7-6 with TRBJ1-2, with 9 bases lining up with TRBD1. Trimming took 5 bases from V and 7 from J; bases not matched to a gene: 11. The germline V gene encodes CDR1 SGHVS and CDR2 FNYEAQ. The length of the CDR3 is 15 residues. The CDR3 DNA follows: TGTGCCAGCAGCGGGCCGGGACAGGGTAAACCTGGCTACACCTTC. It is translated as CASSGPGQGKPGYTF.

This chain uses TRBV19 with TRBJ2-2; 14 bases map to TRBD2. The V gene end was trimmed by 4 bases and the J gene end by 5 bases; junction bases not matched to a gene: 9. Germline CDR1 reads LNHDA; CDR2 reads SQIVND (reference sequence). The CDR3 length is 18 residues. The CDR3 DNA follows: TGTGCCAGTAGTACTCTGGGACTAGCGGGAGTTAGGACCGGGGAGCTGTTTTTT. Translation: CASSTLGLAGVRTGELFF.

The chain combines TRBV5-4 with TRBJ1-2; TRBD1 matches 8 bases. V gave up 2 bases and J gave up 2 bases; unmatched junction bases: 8. Germline V gene lookup returns CDR1 SGHNT and CDR2 YYREEE (reference sequence). There are 16 residues in the CDR3. CDR3 sequence reads: CASSFGTGGSNYGYTF. Written as DNA, the CDR3 is TGTGCCAGCAGCTTTGGCACAGGGGGATCAAACTATGGCTACACCTTC.

The CDR3, as DNA: TGCAGCGTCGGGCGGGACGATTACAATGAGCAGTTCTTC. Translated: CSVGRDDYNEQFF. The chain is built from TRBV29-1 and TRBJ2-1; possibly TRBD2 for D (6 bases). This CDR3 comprises 13 residues. Germline V gives CDR1 SQVTM, CDR2 ANQGSEA. V gave up 6 bases and J gave up 4 bases, with 13 bases separating them.

The chain links TRBV7-9 to TRBJ1-2, with D unclear. Germline CDR1 reads SEHNR; CDR2 reads FQNEAQ (reference sequence). The CDR3 covers 13 residues. Trimming shortened V by 6 bases and J by 8 bases, and 16 bases separated the two germline ends. The chain's CDR3 is CASRTALTRGYTF. The CDR3, as DNA: TGTGCCAGCAGAACGGCCCTGACGAGGGGCTACACCTTC. Full variable domain (rest looked up from reference TRBV7-9 and TRBJ1-2): DTGVSQNPRHKITKRGQNVTFRCDPISEHNRLYWYRQTLGQGPEFLTYFQNEAQLEKSRLLSDRFSAERPKGSFSTLEIQRTEQGDSAMYLCASRTALTRGYTFGSGTRLTVV.

This chain links TRBV7-2 with TRBJ1-3; a weak D match, TRBD1 (6 bases). The V end was cut by 1 base, the J end by 0 bases, with 13 bases between. From germline, CDR1 is SGHTA and CDR2 FQGNSA. This CDR3 contains 17 residues. CDR3 in amino acids: CASSLVGTSSSGNTIYF. The CDR3 DNA sequence: TGTGCCAGCAGCTTAGTCGGGACATCTAGCTCTGGAAACACCATATATTTT.

This chain uses TRBV5-5 with TRBJ2-6; the D gene is possibly TRBD2 (5 bases). Germline-derived CDR1 and CDR2 are SGHKS and YYEKEE (reference sequence). The CDR3 loop spans 19 amino acids. V was clipped by 1 base and J by 0 bases, with 17 bases between them. The CDR3 protein is CASSLNPGLILSGANVLTF. The CDR3 DNA is TGTGCCAGCAGCTTGAATCCCGGACTCATCCTCTCTGGGGCCAACGTCCTGACTTTC.

The V call is TRBV19, the J call TRBJ2-2, with 12 nucleotides matching TRBD1. Germline V gives CDR1 LNHDA, CDR2 SQIVND (reference sequence). J was trimmed by 8 bases and V by 3 bases; bases with no gene match: 4. This CDR3 region has 15 residues. The CDR3 protein is CASSMGTGGAGELFF. DNA of the CDR3: TGTGCCAGTAGTATGGGGACAGGGGGCGCGGGGGAGCTGTTTTTT.

V and J are TRBV6-5 and TRBJ1-3; TRBD1 agrees at 9 bases. The CDR3 covers 15 residues. Germline CDR1 and CDR2: MNHEY and SVGAGI. V was clipped by 6 bases and J by 2 bases; unmatched bases: 5. The CDR3 sequence is CASRRQGGTGNTIYF. The CDR3 coding sequence is TGTGCCAGCAGGCGACAGGGGGGGACTGGAAACACCATATATTTT.

This clone was found once. The chain joins TRBV2 to TRBJ2-7; 10 bases fit TRBD1. Trimming removed 6 bases from V and 7 bases from J; junction bases left unmatched: 9. The CDR3 length is 14 residues. Germline-derived CDR1 and CDR2 are SNHLY and FYNNEI. CDR3 coding DNA: TGTGCCAGCAGACCGGGACAGGGGACTGGAGAGCAGTACTTC. Amino acid sequence: CASRPGQGTGEQYF.

The chain is built from TRBV5-8 and TRBJ1-2; D is unresolved. The CDR3 is made up of 12 amino acids. Germline CDR1 SGHTS, CDR2 YDEGEE. V gave up 2 bases and J gave up 3 bases, with 5 bases separating them. Here the CDR3 reads CASSLLHYGYTF. The CDR3 DNA reads as TGTGCCAGCAGCTTACTGCACTATGGCTACACCTTC.

The chain carries TRBV5-5 and TRBJ2-2; D is possibly TRBD1 (5 bases). Trimming took off 3 bases at V and 7 bases at J, with 7 bases between the two ends. The germline CDR1 and CDR2 sequences are SGHKS and YYEKEE (reference sequence). The CDR3 contains 12 residues. Here the CDR3 reads CASSSGIGELFF. The DNA of the CDR3 is TGTGCCAGCAGCTCAGGGATCGGGGAGCTGTTTTTT.

The chain carries TRBV7-9 and TRBJ2-1, with 7 bases aligning to TRBD2. The CDR3 runs to 17 residues. With V trimmed by 5 bases and J by 7 bases, 17 bases remained unmatched. CDR1 and CDR2 from the germline V gene are SEHNR and FQNEAQ (reference sequence). The CDR3 DNA reads as TGTGCCAGCAGCATAAAAGGGGACTATCTTCTCCCTAATGAGCAGTTCTTC. Amino acids: CASSIKGDYLLPNEQFF.

The rearrangement joins TRBV18 to TRBJ1-1; tentative D call: TRBD1 (5 bases). This CDR3 has 13 residues. V gave up 8 bases and J gave up 4 bases, with 14 bases separating them. CDR1 is KGHSH and CDR2 is LQKENI in the germline V gene. In DNA, the CDR3 is TGTGCCAGCCCCCCTCCGGGGGGCACTGAAGCTTTCTTT. It is translated as CASPPPGGTEAFF.

A remark on this clone: In the same sample, other DNA sequences code for this CDR3. The CDR3 coding sequence is TGTGCCAGCAGTTTATCAGGGGCTAACACTGAAGCTTTCTTT. It yields the protein CASSLSGANTEAFF. The V gene is TRBV28, the J gene TRBJ1-1; TRBD1 might be the D (6 bases). The length of the CDR3 is 14 residues. V was trimmed by 1 base and J by 2 bases, leaving 8 bases between them. Germline lookup yields CDR1 MDHEN and CDR2 SYDVKM.

The rearrangement uses TRBV7-9 and TRBJ2-3; TRBD1 matches at 7 bases. After removal of 6 bases from V and 0 bases from J, the junction contained 15 bases not matched to a gene. The CDR3 is 18 residues long. CDR1 is SEHNR and CDR2 is FQNEAQ in the germline V gene (reference sequence). The CDR3 spells CASRHRGLAGESTDTQYF. CDR3 bases: TGTGCCAGCAGGCACAGGGGTCTAGCCGGGGAAAGCACAGATACGCAGTATTTT.

This clone was counted once. The V and J genes are TRBV19 and TRBJ1-5; TRBD1 is a possible D gene (6 bases). From germline, CDR1 is LNHDA and CDR2 SQIVND (reference sequence). V lost 3 bases, J lost 4 bases, and 10 bases lay in between. The length of the CDR3 is 14 residues. Here the CDR3 reads CASSIDRPNQPQHF. CDR3 DNA sequence: TGTGCCAGTAGTATCGACAGGCCAAATCAGCCCCAGCATTTT.

This chain uses TRBV6-1 with TRBJ1-4, with 8 bases matching TRBD1. The J segment lost 0 bases and the V segment lost 3 bases, leaving 9 bases of the junction unmatched. This CDR3 region has 18 residues. The V gene's germline CDR1 is MNHNS and CDR2 SASEGT. CDR3 amino acids: CASSDGQGFVATNEKLFF. The CDR3 nucleotides are TGTGCCAGCAGTGATGGACAGGGATTTGTTGCAACTAATGAAAAACTGTTTTTT.

V gene TRBV7-8 combines with J gene TRBJ2-1, with a tentative D call TRBD2 (5 bases). Trimming took off 7 bases at V and 2 bases at J, with 9 bases between the two ends. This CDR3 contains 13 residues. Germline CDR1 reads SGHVS; CDR2 reads FQNEAQ. CDR3 bases: TGTGCCAGCACCCGAGGGACCTACAATGAGCAGTTCTTC. This encodes CASTRGTYNEQFF.

In nucleotides, the CDR3 is TGTGCCAGTAGTATTGAATGGGTGCGGCAGCCCCAGCATTTT. Translation: CASSIEWVRQPQHF. The chain has TRBV19 and TRBJ1-5; no definite D call. V lost 3 bases and J 7 bases, leaving 13 bases between the germline ends. There are 14 residues in the CDR3. The germline V gene encodes CDR1 LNHDA and CDR2 SQIVND (reference sequence).

This rearrangement joins TRBV29-1 to TRBJ1-2; 7 bases fit TRBD1. Unmatched junction bases numbered 11, after V lost 5 bases and J lost 2 bases. The CDR3 loop spans 15 amino acids. Germline V gives CDR1 SQVTM, CDR2 ANQGSEA. In nucleotides, the CDR3 is TGCAGCGTTCGGACCAGGACAGGACGAAACTATGGCTACACCTTC. Protein: CSVRTRTGRNYGYTF. The full variable domain, rest sourced from reference TRBV29-1 and TRBJ1-2, is SAVISQKPSRDICQRGTSLTIQCQVDSQVTMMFWYRQQPGQSLTLIATANQGSEATYESGFVIDKFPISRPNLTFSTLTVSNMSPEDSSIYLCSVRTRTGRNYGYTFGSGTRLTVV.

As to this clone: A junction end diverges from the germline sequence, so it may reflect a read error. This chain uses TRBV6-5 with TRBJ2-7, with 8 positions matching TRBD1. This CDR3 contains 12 residues. Germline V lookup: CDR1 MNHEY, CDR2 SVGAGI. The chain's CDR3 is CASSPPQGAVYF. The CDR3 region has the DNA TGTGCCAGCAGTCCCCCTCAGGGGGCGGTATATTTC.

The chain recombines TRBV6-1 with TRBJ2-5; no reliable D call. V was trimmed by 2 bases and J by 5 bases, leaving 12 bases between them. Germline CDR1 is MNHNS and CDR2 is SASEGT. The CDR3 is 14 amino acids. CDR3 in amino acids: CASSELRLRETQYF. DNA of the CDR3: TGTGCCAGCAGTGAATTGAGGCTACGCGAGACCCAGTACTTC.

This chain uses TRBV2 with TRBJ2-5; 7 bases map to TRBD1. V shed 7 bases, J shed 3 bases, and the junction held 5 bases outside the gene matches. The CDR3 extends over 13 amino acids. Germline V gene lookup returns CDR1 SNHLY and CDR2 FYNNEI. The CDR3 nucleotides are TGTGCCAGCATTGGGGGACAGAAAGAGACCCAGTACTTC. It encodes CASIGGQKETQYF.

The DNA of the CDR3 is TGTGCCAGCAGCACCCCGGGACTGGACTCCTACAATGAGCAGTTCTTC. Translating it yields CASSTPGLDSYNEQFF. This chain joins TRBV11-2 and TRBJ2-1, with D perhaps matching TRBD2 (6 bases). Germline CDR1 SGHAT, CDR2 FQNNGV. The CDR3 runs 16 residues. V dropped 5 bases and J dropped 0 bases, with 14 bases sitting between them.

The rearrangement links TRBV19 to TRBJ1-2; a possible D gene is TRBD1 (6 bases). CDR1 and CDR2 from the germline V gene are LNHDA and SQIVND (reference sequence). Trimming shortened V by 5 bases and J by 6 bases, and 13 bases separated the two germline ends. The CDR3 spans 13 residues. CDR3 nucleotides: TGTGCCAGTAGTCCGTCAGGGGTGGATGGCTACACCTTC. It yields the protein CASSPSGVDGYTF.

V usage is TRBV2 and J usage is TRBJ2-7, with D perhaps TRBD2 (5 bases). The ends were cut back, 3 bases at V and 5 bases at J, with 14 bases in the middle. The germline V gene encodes CDR1 SNHLY and CDR2 FYNNEI. CDR3 length equals 14 residues. Here the CDR3 DNA reads TGTGCCAGCAGTGAGGCGGACGCGGAGGACGAGCAGTACTTC. It translates to CASSEADAEDEQYF.

J is TRBJ1-1 and V is TRBV7-2, with D tentatively TRBD1 (6 bases). Per germline, CDR1 SGHTA and CDR2 FQGNSA. V shed 5 bases and J shed 1 base, with 20 bases lying between them. The CDR3 runs to 17 residues. The CDR3 sequence: CASSRPLQGNTNTEAFF. The CDR3, as DNA: TGTGCCAGCAGCAGACCCTTACAGGGCAACACGAACACTGAAGCTTTCTTT.

This chain joins TRBV15 and TRBJ2-5, with 7 bases aligning to TRBD2. J lost 4 bases, V lost 2 bases, and 10 bases had no gene match. The CDR3 consists of 16 residues. Germline CDR1 and CDR2: LNHNV and YYDKDF (reference sequence). The CDR3: CATSRTVAGRGETQYF. The DNA of the CDR3 is TGTGCCACCAGCAGAACTGTGGCAGGGAGGGGAGAGACCCAGTACTTC. Supplemented by reference TRBV15 and TRBJ2-5, the full variable domain reads DAMVIQNPRYQVTQFGKPVTLSCSQTLNHNVMYWYQQKSSQAPKLLFHYYDKDFNNEADTPDNFQSRRPNTSFCFLDIRSPGLGDTAMYLCATSRTVAGRGETQYFGPGTRLLVL.